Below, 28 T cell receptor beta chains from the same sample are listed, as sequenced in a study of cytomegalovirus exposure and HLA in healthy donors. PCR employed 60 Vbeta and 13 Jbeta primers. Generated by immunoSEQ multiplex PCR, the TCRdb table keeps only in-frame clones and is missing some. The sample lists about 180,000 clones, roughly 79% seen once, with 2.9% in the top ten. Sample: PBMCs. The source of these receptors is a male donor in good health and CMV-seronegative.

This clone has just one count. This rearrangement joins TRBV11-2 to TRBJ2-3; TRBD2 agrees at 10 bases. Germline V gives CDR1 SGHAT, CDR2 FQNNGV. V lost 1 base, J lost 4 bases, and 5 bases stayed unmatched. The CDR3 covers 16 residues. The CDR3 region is CASSLVPSGSADTQYF. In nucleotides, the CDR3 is TGTGCCAGCAGCTTAGTGCCTAGCGGGAGTGCAGATACGCAGTATTTT.

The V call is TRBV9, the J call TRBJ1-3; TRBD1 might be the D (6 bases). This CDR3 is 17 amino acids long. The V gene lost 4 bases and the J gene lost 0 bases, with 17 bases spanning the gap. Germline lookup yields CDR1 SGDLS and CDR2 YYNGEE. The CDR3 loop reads CASSRGIPGSSGNTIYF. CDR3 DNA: TGTGCCAGCAGCAGGGGGATACCGGGGAGCTCTGGAAACACCATATATTTT.

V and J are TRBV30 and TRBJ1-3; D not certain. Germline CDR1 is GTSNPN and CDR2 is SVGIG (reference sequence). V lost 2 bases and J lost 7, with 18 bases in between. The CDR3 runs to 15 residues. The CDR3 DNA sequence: TGTGCCTGGAGTACCTTGCTGGGTACCGGGAACACCATATATTTT. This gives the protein CAWSTLLGTGNTIYF.

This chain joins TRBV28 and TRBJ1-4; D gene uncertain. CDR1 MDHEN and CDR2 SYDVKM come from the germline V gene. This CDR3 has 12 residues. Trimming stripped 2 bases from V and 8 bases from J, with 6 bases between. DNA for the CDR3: TGTGCCAGCAGTTTAGTCCAGGAAAAACTGTTTTTT. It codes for CASSLVQEKLFF.

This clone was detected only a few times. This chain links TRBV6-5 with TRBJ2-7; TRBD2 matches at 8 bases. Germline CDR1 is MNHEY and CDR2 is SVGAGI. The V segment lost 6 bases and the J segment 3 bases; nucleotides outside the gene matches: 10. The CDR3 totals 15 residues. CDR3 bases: TGTGCCAGCAGACCCCCCCTTACTAGCGGCTACGAGCAGTACTTC. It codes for CASRPPLTSGYEQYF.

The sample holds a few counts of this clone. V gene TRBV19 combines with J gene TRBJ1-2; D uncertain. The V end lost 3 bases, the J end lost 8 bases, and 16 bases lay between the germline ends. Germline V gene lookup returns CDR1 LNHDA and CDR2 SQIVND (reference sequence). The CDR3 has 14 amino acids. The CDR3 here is CASSIGLLRYGYTF. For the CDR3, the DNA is TGTGCCAGTAGTATTGGGCTTTTACGCTACGGCTACACCTTC.

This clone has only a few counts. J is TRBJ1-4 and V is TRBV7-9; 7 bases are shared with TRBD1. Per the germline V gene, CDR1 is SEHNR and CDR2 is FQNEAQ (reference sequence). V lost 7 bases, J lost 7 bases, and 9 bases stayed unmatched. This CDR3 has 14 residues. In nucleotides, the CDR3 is TGTGCCAGCAACCAACAGGGGACGGGTGAAAAACTGTTTTTT. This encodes CASNQQGTGEKLFF.

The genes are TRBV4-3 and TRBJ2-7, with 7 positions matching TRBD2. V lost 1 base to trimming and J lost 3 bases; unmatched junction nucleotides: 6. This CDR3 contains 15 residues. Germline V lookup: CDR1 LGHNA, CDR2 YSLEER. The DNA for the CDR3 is TGCGCCAGCAGCCAAGGGCGGGAGTTAGTCTACGAGCAGTACTTC. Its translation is CASSQGRELVYEQYF.

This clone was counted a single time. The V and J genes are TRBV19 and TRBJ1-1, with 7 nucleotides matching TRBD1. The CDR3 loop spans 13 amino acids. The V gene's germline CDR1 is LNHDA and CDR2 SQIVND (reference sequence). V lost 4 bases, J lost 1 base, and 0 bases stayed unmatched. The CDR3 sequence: CASSRTGNTEAFF. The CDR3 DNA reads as TGTGCCAGTAGTAGGACAGGGAACACTGAAGCTTTCTTT.

The CDR3 sequence is CASTQQGSTDTQYF. For the CDR3, the DNA is TGTGCCAGCACACAGCAGGGATCCACAGATACGCAGTATTTT. The genes are TRBV7-9 and TRBJ2-3; D might be TRBD1 (5 bases). CDR1 and CDR2 from the germline V gene are SEHNR and FQNEAQ (reference sequence). V dropped 7 bases and J dropped 2 bases, with 13 bases sitting between them. This CDR3 is built from 14 residues. The full variable domain, with the rest looked up from reference TRBV7-9 and TRBJ2-3, is DTGVSQNPRHKITKRGQNVTFRCDPISEHNRLYWYRQTLGQGPEFLTYFQNEAQLEKSRLLSDRFSAERPKGSFSTLEIQRTEQGDSAMYLCASTQQGSTDTQYFGPGTRLTVL.

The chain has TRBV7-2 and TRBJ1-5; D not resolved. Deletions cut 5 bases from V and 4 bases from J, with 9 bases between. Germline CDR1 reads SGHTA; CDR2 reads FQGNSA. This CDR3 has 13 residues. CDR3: CASSPAGNQPQHF. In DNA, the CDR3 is TGTGCCAGCAGCCCAGCGGGGAATCAGCCCCAGCATTTT.

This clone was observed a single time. CDR3 residues: CASSPGGEVQYF. The DNA of the CDR3 is TGTGCCAGCAGCCCCGGGGGGGAGGTCCAGTACTTC. The chain has TRBV6-5 and TRBJ2-5, with 8 bases identical to TRBD2. The germline V gene encodes CDR1 MNHEY and CDR2 SVGAGI. The junction had 7 bases not matched to a gene; V was cut back by 6 bases and J by 10 bases. The CDR3 is 12 amino acids.

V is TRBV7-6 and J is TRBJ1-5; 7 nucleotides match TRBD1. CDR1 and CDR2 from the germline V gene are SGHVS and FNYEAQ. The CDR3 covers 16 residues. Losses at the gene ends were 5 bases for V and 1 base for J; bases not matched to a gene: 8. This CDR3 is CASSPGTVSSNQPQHF. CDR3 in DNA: TGTGCCAGCAGCCCCGGGACAGTATCGAGCAATCAGCCCCAGCATTTT.

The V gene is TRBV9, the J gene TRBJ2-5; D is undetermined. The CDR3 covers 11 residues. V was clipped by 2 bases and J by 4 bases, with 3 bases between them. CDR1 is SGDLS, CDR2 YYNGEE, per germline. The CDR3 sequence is CASSVRETQYF. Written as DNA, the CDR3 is TGTGCCAGCAGCGTTCGAGAGACCCAGTACTTC.

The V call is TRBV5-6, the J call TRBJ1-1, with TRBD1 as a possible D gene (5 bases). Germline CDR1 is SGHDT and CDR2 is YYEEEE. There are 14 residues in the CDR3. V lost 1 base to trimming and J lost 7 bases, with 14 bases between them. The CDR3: CASSLWGSFNEAFF. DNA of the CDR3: TGTGCCAGCAGCTTGTGGGGCAGCTTCAATGAAGCTTTCTTT.

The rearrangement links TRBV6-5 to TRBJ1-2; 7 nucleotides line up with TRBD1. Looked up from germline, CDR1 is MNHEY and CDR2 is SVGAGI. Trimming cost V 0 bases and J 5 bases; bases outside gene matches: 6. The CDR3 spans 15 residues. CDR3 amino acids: CASSYSKGQLYGYTF. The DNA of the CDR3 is TGTGCCAGCAGTTACTCGAAGGGACAGTTATATGGCTACACCTTC.

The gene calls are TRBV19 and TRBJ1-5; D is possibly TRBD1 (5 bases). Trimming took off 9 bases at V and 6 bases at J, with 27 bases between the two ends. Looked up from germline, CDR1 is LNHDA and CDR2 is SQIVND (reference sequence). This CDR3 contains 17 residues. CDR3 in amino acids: CASLDHLVGGNSQPQHF. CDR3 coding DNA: TGTGCCAGCCTAGACCACCTTGTTGGGGGGAATAGTCAGCCCCAGCATTTT.

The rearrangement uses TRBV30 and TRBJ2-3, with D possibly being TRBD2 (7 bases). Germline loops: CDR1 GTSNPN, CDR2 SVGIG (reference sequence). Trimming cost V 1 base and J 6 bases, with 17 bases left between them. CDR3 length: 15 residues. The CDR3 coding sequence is TGTGCCTGGAGTGCCGGGGGGCCCCGAATCGATACGCAGTATTTT. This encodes CAWSAGGPRIDTQYF.

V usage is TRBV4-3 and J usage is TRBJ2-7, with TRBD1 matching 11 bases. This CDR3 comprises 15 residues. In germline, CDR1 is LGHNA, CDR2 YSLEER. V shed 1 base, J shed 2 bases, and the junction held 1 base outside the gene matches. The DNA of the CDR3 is TGCGCCAGCAGCCAAGTGGGACAGGGGGCCTACGAGCAGTACTTC. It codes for CASSQVGQGAYEQYF.

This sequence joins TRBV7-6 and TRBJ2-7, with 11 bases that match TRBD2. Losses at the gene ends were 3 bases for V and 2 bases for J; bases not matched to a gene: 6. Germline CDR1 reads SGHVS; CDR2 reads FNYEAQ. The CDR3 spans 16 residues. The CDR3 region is CASSFGGTSGTYEQYF. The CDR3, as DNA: TGTGCCAGCAGCTTCGGCGGGACTAGCGGTACCTACGAGCAGTACTTC.

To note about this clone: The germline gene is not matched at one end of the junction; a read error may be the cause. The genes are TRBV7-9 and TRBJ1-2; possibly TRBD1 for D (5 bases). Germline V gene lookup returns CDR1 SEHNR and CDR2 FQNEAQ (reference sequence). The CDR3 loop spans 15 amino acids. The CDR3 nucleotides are TGTTCCAGCAGCTCCACCGACAGATCTCTCTATGGCTACACCTTC. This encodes CSSSSTDRSLYGYTF.

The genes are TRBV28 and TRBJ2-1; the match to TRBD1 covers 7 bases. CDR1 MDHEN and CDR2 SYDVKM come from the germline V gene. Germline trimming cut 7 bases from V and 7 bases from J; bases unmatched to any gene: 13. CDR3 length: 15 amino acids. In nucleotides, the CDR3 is TGTGCCAGCAATCCAGACAGGGCTCTTGGGAATGAGCAGTTCTTC. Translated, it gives CASNPDRALGNEQFF.

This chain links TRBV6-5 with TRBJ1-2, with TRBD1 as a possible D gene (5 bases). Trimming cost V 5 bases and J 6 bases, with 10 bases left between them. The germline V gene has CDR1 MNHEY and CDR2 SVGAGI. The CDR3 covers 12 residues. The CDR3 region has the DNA TGTGCCAGCAGTCCGGACAATAATGGCTACACCTTC. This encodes CASSPDNNGYTF.

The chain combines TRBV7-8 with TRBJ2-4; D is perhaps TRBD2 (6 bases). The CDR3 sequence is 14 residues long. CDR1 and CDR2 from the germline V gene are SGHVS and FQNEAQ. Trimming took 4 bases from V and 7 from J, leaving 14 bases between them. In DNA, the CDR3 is TGTGCCAGCAGCTCGTCCTCGGGGGTTAACATTCAGTACTTC. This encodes CASSSSSGVNIQYF.

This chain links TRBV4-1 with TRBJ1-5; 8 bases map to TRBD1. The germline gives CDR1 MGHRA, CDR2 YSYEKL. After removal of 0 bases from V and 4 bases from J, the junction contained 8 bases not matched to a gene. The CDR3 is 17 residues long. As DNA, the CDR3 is TGCGCCAGCAGCCAAGATGTTCGACAGGGGAGGAATCAGCCCCAGCATTTT. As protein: CASSQDVRQGRNQPQHF.

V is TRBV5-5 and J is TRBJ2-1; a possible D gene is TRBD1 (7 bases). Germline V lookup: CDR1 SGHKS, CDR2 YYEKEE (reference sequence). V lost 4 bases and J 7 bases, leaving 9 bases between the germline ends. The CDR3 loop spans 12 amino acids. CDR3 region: CASSPGGNEQFF. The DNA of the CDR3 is TGTGCCAGCAGCCCAGGGGGGAATGAGCAGTTCTTC.

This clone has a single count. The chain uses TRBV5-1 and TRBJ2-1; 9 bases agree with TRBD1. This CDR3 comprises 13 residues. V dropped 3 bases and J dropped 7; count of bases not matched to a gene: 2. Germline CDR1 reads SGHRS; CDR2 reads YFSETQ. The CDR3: CASSSGQGNEQFF. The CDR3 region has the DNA TGCGCCAGCAGCTCGGGACAGGGAAATGAGCAGTTCTTC.

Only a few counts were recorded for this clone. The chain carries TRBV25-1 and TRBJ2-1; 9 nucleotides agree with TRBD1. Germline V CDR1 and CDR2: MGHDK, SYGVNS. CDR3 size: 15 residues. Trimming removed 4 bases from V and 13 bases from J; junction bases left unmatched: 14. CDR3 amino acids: CASSGPGTGIEDQFF. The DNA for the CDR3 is TGTGCCAGCAGTGGTCCCGGGACAGGGATCGAGGACCAGTTCTTC.